The T cell receptor beta chain under discussion was sequenced for a study of blood T cell repertoires in COVID-19. Study as a whole: Sources were T cells, B-cell-depleted T cells, or PBMCs; the material itself was cDNA or gDNA.

Germline V lookup: CDR1 MDHEN, CDR2 SYDVKM. The V end lost 5 bases, the J end lost 2 bases, and 10 bases lay between the germline ends. The CDR3 totals 13 residues. Assay: immunoSEQ multiplex PCR; the TCRdb copy retains only in-frame clones and omits some. The sample consists of a few hundred thousand clones, over 80% of them appearing once. Participant-reported clinical history was the basis for cohort assignment. The rearrangement uses TRBV28 and TRBJ2-7; D perhaps matches TRBD2 (6 bases). The sample was PBMCs or T cells enriched from blood (not recorded which). This receptor was identified in a woman aged 40 to 49 who had recovered from COVID-19. CDR3 coding DNA: TGTGCCAGCAGTAGCGGGCCGGCCTACGAGCAGTACGTC. Translation gives CASSSGPAYEQYV.